The 19 T cell receptor beta chains below were found in one sample sequenced in a study of T cells in localized non-small cell lung cancer. Sequencing was performed with immunoSEQ multiplex PCR; in TCRdb, only in-frame clones are kept and a portion is missing. The sample holds roughly 30,000 clones, 80% to 90% seen once. Here the sequenced sample was peripheral blood, taken before any cancer treatment. Source of these receptors: a woman between 18 and 49 years old with stage I lung adenocarcinoma.

The chain links TRBV6-1 to TRBJ1-5; weak D call: TRBD1 (5 bases). The length of the CDR3 is 15 residues. The germline V gene encodes CDR1 MNHNS and CDR2 SASEGT. The V and J ends lost 5 bases and 0 bases respectively, with 11 bases between them. The CDR3 DNA is TGTGCCAGCAGTTCCTACCAGGGTAGCAATCAGCCCCAGCATTTT. Translated, it gives CASSSYQGSNQPQHF.

The rearrangement links TRBV11-1 to TRBJ1-1; D unresolved. This CDR3 spans 17 amino acids. Germline V gives CDR1 SGHAT, CDR2 FQDESV (reference sequence). V was trimmed by 5 bases and J by 5 bases, leaving 24 bases between them. CDR3 DNA: TGTGCCAGCAGCCAGGTAGGCGTGGTGTATGTATCGACTGAAGCTTTCTTT. It translates to CASSQVGVVYVSTEAFF.

The chain links TRBV7-9 to TRBJ1-4, with D unclear. Germline values: CDR1 SEHNR, CDR2 FQNEAQ (reference sequence). This CDR3 spans 15 amino acids. Trimming removed 1 base at V and 0 bases at J, with 6 bases between. The CDR3 DNA follows: TGTGCCAGCAGCTTAGGAGTTGCAACTAATGAAAAACTGTTTTTT. This sequence encodes CASSLGVATNEKLFF.

This clone was recorded only once. The CDR3 sequence is CASSPGLVTDTQYF. The CDR3 nucleotides read TGCGCCAGCAGCCCGGGACTCGTCACAGATACGCAGTATTTT. The chain links TRBV5-1 to TRBJ2-3, with a weak D call TRBD2 (6 bases). Trimming removed 4 bases from V and 2 bases from J, with 11 bases in between. Germline V gene data show CDR1 as SGHRS and CDR2 as YFSETQ. The CDR3 has 14 residues. The entire variable domain, with the rest obtained from reference TRBV5-1 and TRBJ2-3, is as follows: KAGVTQTPRYLIKTRGQQVTLSCSPISGHRSVSWYQQTPGQGLQFLFEYFSETQRNKGNFPGRFSGRQFSNSRSEMNVSTLELGDSALYLCASSPGLVTDTQYFGPGTRLTVL.

The genes are TRBV7-9 and TRBJ1-5; tentative D call: TRBD1 (5 bases). Germline-derived CDR1 and CDR2 are SEHNR and FQNEAQ (reference sequence). There are 14 residues in the CDR3. V shed 1 base and J shed 7 bases, with 11 bases lying between them. In DNA form, the CDR3 reads TGTGCCAGCAGCTTAGACGGGGGTCCCCAGCCCCAGCATTTT. It yields the protein CASSLDGGPQPQHF. The full variable domain, completed using reference TRBV7-9 and TRBJ1-5, is DTGVSQNPRHKITKRGQNVTFRCDPISEHNRLYWYRQTLGQGPEFLTYFQNEAQLEKSRLLSDRFSAERPKGSFSTLEIQRTEQGDSAMYLCASSLDGGPQPQHFGDGTRLSIL.

CDR3 region: CASSQSPSAATQKGEQYF. As DNA, the CDR3 is TGTGCCAGCAGCCAATCGCCGTCCGCCGCGACCCAAAAGGGGGAGCAGTACTTC. The chain uses TRBV16 and TRBJ2-7, with D perhaps TRBD1 (5 bases). Germline V CDR1 and CDR2: KGHSY, FQNENV. The CDR3 is 18 amino acids. Trimming cost V 0 bases and J 7 bases, with 25 bases left between them.

The V gene is TRBV28, the J gene TRBJ2-3; 11 bases align to TRBD2. The CDR3 extends over 17 amino acids. Per germline, CDR1 MDHEN and CDR2 SYDVKM. After removal of 5 bases from V and 3 bases from J, the junction contained 10 bases not matched to a gene. CDR3 coding DNA: TGTGCCAGCAGTACCGAATCACTAGCGGGAGTGACAGATACGCAGTATTTT. Encoded protein: CASSTESLAGVTDTQYF.

The chain carries TRBV29-1 and TRBJ2-7; a weak D match, TRBD2 (5 bases). Germline loops: CDR1 SQVTM, CDR2 ANQGSEA. The CDR3 loop spans 15 amino acids. V shed 1 base and J shed 3 bases, with 16 bases lying between them. CDR3 coding DNA: TGCAGCGTTGAAGGGGAGAAACGGGAAGGCTACGAGCAGTACTTC. Translating it yields CSVEGEKREGYEQYF.

The rearrangement links TRBV10-3 to TRBJ2-7; 7 bases match TRBD2. Germline V gene lookup returns CDR1 ENHRY and CDR2 SYGVKD. Trimming cost V 4 bases and J 5 bases; bases outside gene matches: 8. CDR3 size: 14 residues. The CDR3 is CAISGGGTGHEQYF. The CDR3 DNA reads as TGTGCCATCAGTGGGGGGGGTACGGGCCACGAGCAGTACTTC.

The rearrangement uses TRBV11-2 and TRBJ1-3; 9 bases align to TRBD1. This CDR3 has 16 amino acids. Per germline, CDR1 SGHAT and CDR2 FQNNGV. The J segment lost 8 bases and the V segment lost 1 base, leaving 9 bases of the junction unmatched. CDR3 bases: TGTGCCAGCAGCTTAGGGAAAAGGGACAGGGCTGACACCATATATTTT. It yields the protein CASSLGKRDRADTIYF.

This chain joins TRBV13 and TRBJ2-3; D possibly corresponds to TRBD2 (6 bases). CDR1 is PRHDT and CDR2 is FYEKMQ in the germline V gene (reference sequence). Trimming stripped 0 bases from V and 0 bases from J, with 10 bases between. The length of the CDR3 is 16 residues. The CDR3 protein is CASSLGSGYSTDTQYF. CDR3 DNA: TGTGCCAGCAGCTTAGGTAGCGGATATAGCACAGATACGCAGTATTTT.

V is TRBV19 and J is TRBJ2-4; 8 bases line up with TRBD2. The CDR3 is 16 amino acids. Germline lookup yields CDR1 LNHDA and CDR2 SQIVND (reference sequence). V lost 1 base to trimming and J lost 4 bases; unmatched junction nucleotides: 6. The DNA for the CDR3 is TGTGCCAGTAGTATAGCAGGGACTAGACTGAAAAACATTCAGTACTTC. Translating gives CASSIAGTRLKNIQYF.

The V call is TRBV7-8, the J call TRBJ2-7, with a weak D call TRBD2 (5 bases). There are 14 residues in the CDR3. Trimming left V 7 bases short and J 3 bases short, with 16 bases between. Germline CDR1 SGHVS, CDR2 FQNEAQ. The CDR3 reads CASTPTRTFYEQYF. DNA of the CDR3: TGTGCCAGCACCCCCACTAGGACGTTCTACGAGCAGTACTTC. Combining the CDR3 with reference TRBV7-8 and TRBJ2-7 gives the whole variable domain GAGVSQSPRYKVAKRGQDVALRCDPISGHVSLFWYQQALGQGPEFLTYFQNEAQLDKSGLPSDRFFAERPEGSVSTLKIQRTQQEDSAVYLCASTPTRTFYEQYFGPGTRLTVT.

This chain uses TRBV7-9 with TRBJ2-3; D remains unclear. Germline CDR1 reads SEHNR; CDR2 reads FQNEAQ (reference sequence). V was trimmed by 5 bases and J by 1 base, leaving 10 bases between them. The CDR3 spans 14 residues. The CDR3 region is CASSHPGGTDTQYF. The CDR3 DNA reads TGTGCCAGCAGCCATCCTGGGGGCACAGATACGCAGTATTTT.

The genes are TRBV7-8 and TRBJ2-5, with TRBD1 as a possible D gene (7 bases). Trimming removed 4 bases from V and 3 bases from J, with 18 bases in between. The CDR3 runs to 16 residues. Looked up from germline, CDR1 is SGHVS and CDR2 is FQNEAQ. The CDR3 nucleotides read TGTGCCAGCAGCTCACTAGCCCGACAGGGAAAAGAGACCCAGTACTTC. Encoded protein: CASSSLARQGKETQYF.

This clone was seen just once. The chain uses TRBV15 and TRBJ1-4; a possible D gene is TRBD1 (5 bases). CDR3 length equals 16 residues. V was clipped by 1 base and J by 8 bases, with 17 bases between them. Germline-derived CDR1 and CDR2 are LNHNV and YYDKDF (reference sequence). As DNA, the CDR3 is TGTGCCACCAGCAGAGGGATTCAGGGAATTCGGGAAAAACTGTTTTTT. Its protein product is CATSRGIQGIREKLFF.

This clone has only a few counts. The V call is TRBV21-1, the J call TRBJ1-1; the table's D call, TRBD1, has no DNA check behind it. TRBV21-1 is deemed a pseudogene. The CDR3 contains 14 residues. CDR3 bases: TGTGCCAGCAGTCCTCTTACTGGGACAGTTGAAGCTTTCTTT. Translation: CASSPLTGTVEAFF.

This clone was picked up one time. This chain links TRBV13 with TRBJ2-1; 9 bases match TRBD2. Germline loops: CDR1 PRHDT, CDR2 FYEKMQ (reference sequence). The trim removed 4 bases at V and 8 bases at J, leaving 9 bases unmatched. The CDR3 has 15 amino acids. The CDR3 nucleotides read TGTGCCAGCAGCTCAAAGGGACTAGCTGTCTATGAGCAGTTCTTC. Encoded protein: CASSSKGLAVYEQFF.

The V and J genes are TRBV21-1 and TRBJ2-4; the table's D call TRBD2 went unverified against the DNA. TRBV21-1 is noted as a pseudogene. This CDR3 contains 19 residues. The CDR3 DNA reads as TGTGCCAGCAGCGGCTTTAAAGGACTAGCGGGATGGGGCAAAAACATTCAGTACTTC. This sequence encodes CASSGFKGLAGWGKNIQYF.